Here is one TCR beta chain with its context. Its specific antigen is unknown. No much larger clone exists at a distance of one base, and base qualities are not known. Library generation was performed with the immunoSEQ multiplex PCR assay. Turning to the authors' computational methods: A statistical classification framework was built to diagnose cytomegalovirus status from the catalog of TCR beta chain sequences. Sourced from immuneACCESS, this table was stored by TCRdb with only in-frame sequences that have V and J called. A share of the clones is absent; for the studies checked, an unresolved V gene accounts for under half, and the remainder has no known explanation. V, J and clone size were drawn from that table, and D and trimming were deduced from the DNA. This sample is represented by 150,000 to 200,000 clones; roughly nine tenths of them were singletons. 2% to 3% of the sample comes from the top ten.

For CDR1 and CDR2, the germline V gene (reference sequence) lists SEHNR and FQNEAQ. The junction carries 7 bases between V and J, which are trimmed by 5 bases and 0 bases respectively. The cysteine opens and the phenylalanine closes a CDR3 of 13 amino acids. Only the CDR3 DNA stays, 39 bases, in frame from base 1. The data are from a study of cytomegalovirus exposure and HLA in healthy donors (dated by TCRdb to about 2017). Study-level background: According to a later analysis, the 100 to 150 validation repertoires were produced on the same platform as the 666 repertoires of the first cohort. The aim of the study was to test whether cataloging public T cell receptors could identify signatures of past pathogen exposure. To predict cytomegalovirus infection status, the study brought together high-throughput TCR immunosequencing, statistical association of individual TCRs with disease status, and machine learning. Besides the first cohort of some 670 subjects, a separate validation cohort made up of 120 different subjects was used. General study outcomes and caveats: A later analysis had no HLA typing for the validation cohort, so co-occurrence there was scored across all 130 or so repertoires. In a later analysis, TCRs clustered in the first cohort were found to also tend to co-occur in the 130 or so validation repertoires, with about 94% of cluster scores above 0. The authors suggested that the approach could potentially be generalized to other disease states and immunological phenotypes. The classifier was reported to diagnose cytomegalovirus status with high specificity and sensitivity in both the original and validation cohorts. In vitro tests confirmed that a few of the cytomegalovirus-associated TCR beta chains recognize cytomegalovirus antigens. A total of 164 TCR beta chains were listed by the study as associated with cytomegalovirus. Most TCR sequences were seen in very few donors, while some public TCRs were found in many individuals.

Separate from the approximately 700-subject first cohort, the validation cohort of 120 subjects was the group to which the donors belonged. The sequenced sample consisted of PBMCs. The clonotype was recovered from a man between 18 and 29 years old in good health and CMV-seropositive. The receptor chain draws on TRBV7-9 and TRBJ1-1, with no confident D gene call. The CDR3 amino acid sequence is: CASSPNLNTEAFF. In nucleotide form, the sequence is TGTGCCAGCAGCCCTAACTTGAACACTGAAGCTTTCTTT.